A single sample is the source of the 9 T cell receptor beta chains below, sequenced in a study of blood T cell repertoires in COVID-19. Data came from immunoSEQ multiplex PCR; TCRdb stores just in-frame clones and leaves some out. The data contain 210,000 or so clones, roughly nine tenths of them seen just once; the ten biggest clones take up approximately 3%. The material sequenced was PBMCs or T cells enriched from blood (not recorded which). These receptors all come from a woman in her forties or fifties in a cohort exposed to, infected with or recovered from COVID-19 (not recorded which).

The CDR3 protein is CAWSPPGHLNEKLFF. In nucleotides, the CDR3 is TGTGCCTGGAGTCCTCCGGGACACTTAAATGAAAAACTGTTTTTT. V is TRBV30 and J is TRBJ1-4, with a possible D match to TRBD1 (6 bases). Deletions cut 2 bases from V and 5 bases from J, with 15 bases between. Germline CDR1 is GTSNPN and CDR2 is SVGIG (reference sequence). The CDR3 extends over 15 amino acids.

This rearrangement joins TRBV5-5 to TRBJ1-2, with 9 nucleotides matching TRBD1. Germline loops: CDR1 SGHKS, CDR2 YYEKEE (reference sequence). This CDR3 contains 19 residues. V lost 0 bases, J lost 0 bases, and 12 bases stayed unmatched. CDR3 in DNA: TGTGCCAGCAGCTTGGCGGGGTGGGGACAGGGTTTGACTAACTATGGCTACACCTTC. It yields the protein CASSLAGWGQGLTNYGYTF.

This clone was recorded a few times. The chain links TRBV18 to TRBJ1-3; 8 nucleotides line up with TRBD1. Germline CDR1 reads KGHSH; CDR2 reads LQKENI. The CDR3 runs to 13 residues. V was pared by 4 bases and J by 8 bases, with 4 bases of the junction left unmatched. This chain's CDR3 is CASSRGQGDTIYF. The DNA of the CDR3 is TGTGCCAGCTCACGAGGACAGGGAGACACCATATATTTT. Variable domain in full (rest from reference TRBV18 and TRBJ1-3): NAGVMQNPRHLVRRRGQEARLRCSPMKGHSHVYWYRQLPEEGLKFMVYLQKENIIDESGMPKERFSAEFPKEGPSILRIQQVVRGDSAAYFCASSRGQGDTIYFGEGSWLTVV.

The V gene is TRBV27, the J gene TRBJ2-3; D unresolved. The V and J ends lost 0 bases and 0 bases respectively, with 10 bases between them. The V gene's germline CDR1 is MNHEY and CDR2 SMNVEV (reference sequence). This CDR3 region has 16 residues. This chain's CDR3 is CASSLSAPTSTDTQYF. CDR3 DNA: TGTGCCAGCAGTTTATCGGCGCCGACTAGCACAGATACGCAGTATTTT.

For the CDR3, the DNA is TGTGCCAGCAGCTTCCGGGAGGGTGAAAAACTGTTTTTT. This translates into CASSFREGEKLFF. This chain links TRBV7-9 with TRBJ1-4; D is ambiguous. The CDR3 contains 13 residues. Deletions cut 3 bases from V and 7 bases from J, with 9 bases between. The germline V gene has CDR1 SEHNR and CDR2 FQNEAQ (reference sequence).

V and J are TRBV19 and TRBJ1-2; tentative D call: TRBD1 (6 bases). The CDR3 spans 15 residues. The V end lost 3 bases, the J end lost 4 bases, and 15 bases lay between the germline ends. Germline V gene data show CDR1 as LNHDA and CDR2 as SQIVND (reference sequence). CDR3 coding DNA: TGTGCCAGTAGTATTGGAGGGGGGGTGAGCTATGGCTACACCTTC. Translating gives CASSIGGGVSYGYTF.

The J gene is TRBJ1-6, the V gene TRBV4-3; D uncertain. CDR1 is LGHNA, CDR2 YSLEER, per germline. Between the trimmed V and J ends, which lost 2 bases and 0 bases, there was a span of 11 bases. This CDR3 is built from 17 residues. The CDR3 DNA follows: TGCGCCAGCAGCCAATGGGTGGAGATCTCCTATAATTCACCCCTCCACTTT. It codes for CASSQWVEISYNSPLHF.

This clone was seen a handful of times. CDR3 DNA: TGTGCCAGTAGTATAGATCCCGAGCAGGGTCGTGCCTACACCTTC. Encoded protein: CASSIDPEQGRAYTF. The gene calls are TRBV19 and TRBJ1-2; weak D call: TRBD1 (5 bases). Per germline, CDR1 LNHDA and CDR2 SQIVND (reference sequence). Trimming removed 0 bases at V and 10 bases at J, with 18 bases between. This CDR3 has 15 amino acids.

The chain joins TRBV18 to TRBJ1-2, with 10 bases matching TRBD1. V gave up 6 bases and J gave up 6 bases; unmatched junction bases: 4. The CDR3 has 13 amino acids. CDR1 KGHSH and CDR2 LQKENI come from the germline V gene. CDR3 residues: CASSSGTGDGYTF. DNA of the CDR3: TGTGCCAGCTCTAGCGGGACAGGGGATGGCTACACCTTC.